Detailed here is one TCR beta chain. What it binds is unknown. The data derive from a study of T cell responses to AZD1222 COVID-19 vaccine. Study-level results: As reported, nearly half of all spike-specific TCRs target variant regions that are unmutated.

The protocol was immunoSEQ multiplex PCR, while the TCRdb copy is restricted to in-frame clones and leaves out a portion. The sample carries some 96,000 clones, roughly 90% recorded once. The CDR3 is 14 residues long. The ends were cut back, 1 base at V and 7 bases at J, with 11 bases in the middle. CDR1 and CDR2 (germline): KGHSH, LQKENI. Specimen: peripheral blood, collected on day 0 of AZD1222 vaccination. This chain uses TRBV18 with TRBJ1-5; D gene unclear. This receptor was obtained from an adult in good health. In DNA form, the CDR3 reads TGTGCCAGCTCACCACTTTCGGGGAAGCAGCCCCAGCATTTT. It yields the protein CASSPLSGKQPQHF.